The 21 T cell receptor beta chains below all came from one sample that was sequenced in a study of blood T cell repertoires in COVID-19. Sequenced by immunoSEQ multiplex PCR; TCRdb stores in-frame clones only, minus some. The sample shows approximately 160,000 clones, approximately 87% of them seen only once. The sequenced material came from PBMCs or T cells enriched from blood (not recorded which). The receptors were sampled from a woman aged 45-60 years who had recovered from COVID-19.

The rearrangement joins TRBV7-2 to TRBJ2-3, with 10 bases aligning to TRBD1. The V gene end was trimmed by 6 bases and the J gene end by 3 bases; junction bases not matched to a gene: 3. Germline CDR1 SGHTA, CDR2 FQGNSA. The CDR3 contains 14 residues. CDR3: CASRRGQGTDTQYF. Written as DNA, the CDR3 is TGTGCCAGCAGACGGGGACAGGGGACAGATACGCAGTATTTT.

V and J are TRBV5-1 and TRBJ2-2, with TRBD2 identical over 7 bases. The CDR3 spans 16 residues. V lost 0 bases and J lost 0; bases outside the gene matches: 2. Germline lookup yields CDR1 SGHRS and CDR2 YFSETQ. Here the CDR3 reads CASSLGAGANTGELFF. The CDR3 DNA reads as TGCGCCAGCAGCTTGGGGGCGGGAGCGAACACCGGGGAGCTGTTTTTT.

The chain combines TRBV5-8 with TRBJ1-1, with D possibly matching TRBD1 (6 bases). The germline V gene encodes CDR1 SGHTS and CDR2 YDEGEE. The germline V and J ends were trimmed by 1 base and 0 bases, with 10 bases remaining between them. The CDR3 runs to 15 residues. CDR3 sequence: CASSLTGQMNTEAFF. As DNA, the CDR3 is TGTGCCAGCAGCTTGACAGGGCAGATGAACACTGAAGCTTTCTTT.

V and J are TRBV24-1 and TRBJ1-5; no reliable D call. Germline assignment: CDR1 KGHDR and CDR2 SFDVKD. The CDR3 totals 13 residues. Trimming left V 4 bases short and J 9 bases short, with 12 bases between. As DNA, the CDR3 is TGTGCCACCAGTGACTCAGTCCCCTGGCCCCAGCATTTT. This translates into CATSDSVPWPQHF.

The rearrangement uses TRBV5-1 and TRBJ2-5; TRBD2 might be the D (6 bases). The CDR3 contains 15 residues. Trimming stripped 0 bases from V and 4 bases from J, with 13 bases between. From germline, CDR1 is SGHRS and CDR2 YFSETQ. DNA for the CDR3: TGCGCCAGCAGCTTGGCGTTAGCGGAGGGAGAGACCCAGTACTTC. Translating gives CASSLALAEGETQYF.

Details on this clone: This CDR3 is also generated by other DNA sequences in the sample. The V and J genes are TRBV7-9 and TRBJ2-5; D may be TRBD1 (5 bases). With 2 bases removed from V and 5 bases from J, the gap between germline ends came to 9 bases. The germline V gene encodes CDR1 SEHNR and CDR2 FQNEAQ (reference sequence). The CDR3 length is 13 residues. CDR3: CASSLIQGETQYF. For the CDR3, the DNA is TGTGCCAGCAGCTTAATCCAGGGCGAGACCCAGTACTTC.

This clone was seen more than once but under ten times. The V gene is TRBV5-4, the J gene TRBJ2-2; unclear D gene. Germline V gene sequence: CDR1 SGHNT, CDR2 YYREEE (reference sequence). The CDR3 is 17 residues long. V was cut by 4 bases and J by 0 bases, with 16 bases left in between. Here the CDR3 DNA reads TGTGCCAGCAGCCGCTTTGGAGCCAAAGCGAACACCGGGGAGCTGTTTTTT. This sequence encodes CASSRFGAKANTGELFF.

The V and J genes are TRBV18 and TRBJ1-2; maybe TRBD1 (6 bases). CDR3 size: 14 residues. Trimming cost V 3 bases and J 8 bases, with 16 bases left between them. In germline, CDR1 is KGHSH, CDR2 LQKENI. For the CDR3, the DNA is TGTGCCAGCTCACCCCTGGACAGCTCCCTGGGCTACACCTTC. Its protein is CASSPLDSSLGYTF. The variable domain in full, with the rest retrieved from reference TRBV18 and TRBJ1-2, is NAGVMQNPRHLVRRRGQEARLRCSPMKGHSHVYWYRQLPEEGLKFMVYLQKENIIDESGMPKERFSAEFPKEGPSILRIQQVVRGDSAAYFCASSPLDSSLGYTFGSGTRLTVV.

The chain has TRBV29-1 and TRBJ2-1; possible D gene TRBD2, 5 bases. This CDR3 is built from 14 residues. Germline CDR1 reads SQVTM; CDR2 reads ANQGSEA. V lost 6 bases to trimming and J lost 0 bases, with 12 bases between them. DNA for the CDR3: TGCAGCGTGCGGACGGGAAGCTCCTACAATGAGCAGTTCTTC. It encodes CSVRTGSSYNEQFF.

The V and J genes are TRBV5-5 and TRBJ2-5; 7 nucleotides align to TRBD1. V lost 0 bases and J lost 7; bases outside the gene matches: 3. Looked up from germline, CDR1 is SGHKS and CDR2 is YYEKEE (reference sequence). The CDR3 loop spans 13 amino acids. This CDR3 is CASSLEAGGTQYF. CDR3 nucleotides: TGTGCCAGCAGCTTGGAAGCAGGGGGGACCCAGTACTTC. Drawing the rest from reference TRBV5-5 and TRBJ2-5, the complete variable domain is DAGVTQSPTHLIKTRGQQVTLRCSPISGHKSVSWYQQVLGQGPQFIFQYYEKEERGRGNFPDRFSARQFPNYSSELNVNALLLGDSALYLCASSLEAGGTQYFGPGTRLLVL.

The V gene is TRBV2, the J gene TRBJ1-4; D gene ambiguous. The CDR3 is made up of 15 amino acids. The germline CDR1 and CDR2 sequences are SNHLY and FYNNEI. The V end was cut by 7 bases, the J end by 0 bases, with 12 bases between. The DNA for the CDR3 is TGTGCCAGCAAAGGAGGAGTTGCAACTAATGAAAAACTGTTTTTT. As protein: CASKGGVATNEKLFF.

This chain joins TRBV7-9 and TRBJ2-2; D is ambiguous. This CDR3 contains 13 residues. V was clipped by 5 bases and J by 6 bases, with 10 bases between them. From germline, CDR1 is SEHNR and CDR2 FQNEAQ (reference sequence). This CDR3 is CASSPGWAGELFF. The CDR3 nucleotides read TGTGCCAGCAGCCCCGGGTGGGCCGGGGAGCTGTTTTTT.

Only one count was recorded for this clone. The chain combines TRBV10-3 with TRBJ2-5, with TRBD2 matching 9 bases. Germline CDR1 is ENHRY and CDR2 is SYGVKD. Trimming took 3 bases from V and 2 from J; bases not matched to a gene: 4. This CDR3 spans 15 amino acids. DNA of the CDR3: TGTGCCATCAGTGACCAGACTAGCGGTCAAGAGACCCAGTACTTC. Translated, it gives CAISDQTSGQETQYF.

This clone has just a few counts. The chain employs TRBV19 and TRBJ1-5; D is ambiguous. The CDR3 totals 13 residues. In germline, CDR1 is LNHDA, CDR2 SQIVND (reference sequence). The V gene lost 2 bases and the J gene lost 3 bases, with 5 bases spanning the gap. The chain's CDR3 is CASSIQANQPQHF. CDR3 nucleotides: TGTGCCAGTAGTATACAGGCCAATCAGCCCCAGCATTTT.

This chain connects TRBV3-1 (or the pseudogene TRBV3-2) to TRBJ1-1; 8 bases line up with TRBD1. CDR3 size: 14 residues. Germline CDR1 reads LGHDT; CDR2 reads YNNKEL (reference sequence). The junction had 5 bases not matched to a gene; V was cut back by 4 bases and J by 4 bases. In DNA form, the CDR3 reads TGTGCCAGCAGCCCCCGCAGGGGGCCCACTGAAGCTTTCTTT. This sequence encodes CASSPRRGPTEAFF.

The chain employs TRBV4-1 and TRBJ1-5; D ambiguous. This CDR3 is 17 amino acids long. Trimming left V 5 bases short and J 2 bases short, with 19 bases between. Germline V gene data show CDR1 as MGHRA and CDR2 as YSYEKL. CDR3 DNA: TGCGCCAGCAGCGCCTTTGCAGCGCCCCCGGGCAATCAGCCCCAGCATTTT. It encodes CASSAFAAPPGNQPQHF.

The gene calls are TRBV30 and TRBJ2-2; possibly TRBD1 or TRBD2 for D (7 bases each). This CDR3 is 13 amino acids long. CDR1 is GTSNPN, CDR2 SVGIG, per germline (reference sequence). Trimming removed 5 bases at V and 5 bases at J, with 12 bases between. CDR3 in amino acids: CAWGRGRTGELFF. In DNA, the CDR3 is TGTGCCTGGGGGAGGGGGCGGACCGGGGAGCTGTTTTTT.

The V and J genes are TRBV18 and TRBJ2-2; 10 nucleotides match TRBD1. Germline CDR1 and CDR2: KGHSH and LQKENI. V lost 1 base, J lost 1 base, and 12 bases stayed unmatched. The length of the CDR3 is 20 residues. DNA for the CDR3: TGTGCCAGCTCACCACTTCCGACAGGGGGCCTGACGTGGAACACCGGGGAGCTGTTTTTT. Encoded protein: CASSPLPTGGLTWNTGELFF.

The rearrangement links TRBV19 to TRBJ1-2; D call uncertain. Germline CDR1 is LNHDA and CDR2 is SQIVND (reference sequence). V was cut by 5 bases and J by 7 bases, with 11 bases left in between. The CDR3 is 12 residues long. CDR3 in DNA: TGTGCCAGTAGTCTTAAAACTCGTGGCTACACCTTC. This codes for CASSLKTRGYTF.

This sequence joins TRBV24-1 and TRBJ1-6; no clear D gene. Trimming pared 5 bases from V and 0 bases from J, leaving 16 bases between. The CDR3 covers 18 residues. The germline CDR1 and CDR2 sequences are KGHDR and SFDVKD. DNA for the CDR3: TGTGCCACCAGTGGGCCTACGGGTTTCGGCTCCTATAATTCACCCCTCCACTTT. Amino acids: CATSGPTGFGSYNSPLHF.

This rearrangement joins TRBV6-6 to TRBJ2-3; the D gene is possibly TRBD2 (5 bases). V was pared by 6 bases and J by 4 bases, with 11 bases between. Germline V lookup: CDR1 MNHNY, CDR2 SVGAGI (reference sequence). The CDR3 is 13 amino acids. In nucleotides, the CDR3 is TGTGCCAGCAGCCCGGAGGAGGCAGATACGCAGTATTTT. Amino acid sequence: CASSPEEADTQYF.